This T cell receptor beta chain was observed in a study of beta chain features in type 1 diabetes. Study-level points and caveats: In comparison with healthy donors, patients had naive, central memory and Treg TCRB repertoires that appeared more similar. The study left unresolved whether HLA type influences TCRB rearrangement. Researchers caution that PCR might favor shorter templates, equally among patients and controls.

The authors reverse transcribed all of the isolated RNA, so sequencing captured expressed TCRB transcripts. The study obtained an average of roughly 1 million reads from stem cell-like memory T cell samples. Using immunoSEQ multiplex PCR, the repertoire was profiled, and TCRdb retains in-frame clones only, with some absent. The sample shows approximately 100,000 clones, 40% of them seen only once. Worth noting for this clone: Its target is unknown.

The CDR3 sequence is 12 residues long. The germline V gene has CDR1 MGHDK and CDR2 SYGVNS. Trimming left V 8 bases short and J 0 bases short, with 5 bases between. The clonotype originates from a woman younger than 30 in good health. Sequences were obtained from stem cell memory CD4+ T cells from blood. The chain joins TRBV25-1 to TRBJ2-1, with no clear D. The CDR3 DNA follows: TGTGCCAGCCGGAGCTCCTACAATGAGCAGTTCTTC. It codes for CASRSSYNEQFF.